The 3 T cell receptor beta chains below come from one sample, sequenced in a study of identical twins. Each CDR3 protein gets one entry after TCRdb re-called the 5' RACE reads with MiXCR. The sample lists some 660,000 distinct CDR3 sequences, approximately 9% occurring once. This same sample was also taken into another study, of yellow fever vaccine responses in identical twins.

Sequenced sample: PBMCs. The receptors originated from a woman under 30 in good health.

Ten or more counts support this clonotype. J is TRBJ2-7 and V is TRBV12-3 or TRBV12-4; 7 nucleotides align to TRBD1. CDR3 length: 15 amino acids. V trimming: 4 bases; J trimming: 6 bases; junction bases outside the gene matches: 12. CDR3 loop: CASSYSGTVDFEQYF. The CDR3 DNA is TGTGCCAGCAGTTACTCCGGGACAGTTGATTTCGAGCAGTACTTC.

The V and J genes are TRBV7-9 and TRBJ1-5, with TRBD1 as a possible D gene (5 bases). This CDR3 has 17 residues. Germline lookup yields CDR1 SEHNR and CDR2 FQNEAQ (reference sequence). V lost 5 bases, J lost 0 bases, and 17 bases lay in between. In DNA, the CDR3 is TGTGCCAGCAGCCCAAACGACAGATCGAATAGCAATCAGCCCCAGCATTTT. This gives the protein CASSPNDRSNSNQPQHF.

The rearrangement uses TRBV20-1 and TRBJ2-5; D is tentatively TRBD1 or TRBD2 (6 bases each). The V end lost 1 base, the J end lost 10 bases, and 19 bases lay between the germline ends. This CDR3 has 14 amino acids. Germline V CDR1 and CDR2: DFQATT, SNEGSKA (reference sequence). For the CDR3, the DNA is TGCAGTGCTAGAGTTCTAGCAGGGGACTTGGTCCAGTACTTC. Protein: CSARVLAGDLVQYF.